The 15 T cell receptor beta chains below come from one sample, sequenced in a study of blood T cells in healthy people across ages. Primed by a sample-barcoded 5' primer and a J-beta primer mix, a second PCR proceeded for about 6 to 12 cycles. TCRdb recomputed calls from the 5' RACE reads with MiXCR, one row per CDR3 protein. The sample holds some 640,000 distinct CDR3 sequences, about 30% seen once. Sequencing used blood. Source of these receptors: an elderly woman in good health.

The CDR3 here is CASTLLGTGELFF. The CDR3, as DNA: TGTGCCAGCACCCTCCTTGGCACCGGGGAGCTGTTTTTT. This chain uses TRBV11-2 with TRBJ2-2, with D unclear. The germline gives CDR1 SGHAT, CDR2 FQNNGV. There are 13 residues in the CDR3. Between the trimmed V and J ends, which lost 7 bases and 4 bases, there was a span of 10 bases.

About this clonotype: A read error is possible here, since a much larger clone lies one base away. J is TRBJ1-2 and V is TRBV7-3, with no clear D. From germline, CDR1 is SGHTA and CDR2 FQGTGA. This CDR3 region has 14 residues. The CDR3 DNA reads as TGTTCCAGCAGCTTAACGCGGACGGACTATGGCTACACCTTC. Translated: CSSSLTRTDYGYTF. Using reference TRBV7-3 and TRBJ1-2 for the parts outside the CDR3, the full variable domain is GAGVSQTPSNKVTEKGKYVELRCDPISGHTALYWYRQSLGQGPEFLIYFQGTGAADDSGLPNDRFFAVRPEGSVSTLKIQRTERGDSAVYLCSSSLTRTDYGYTFGSGTRLTVV.

V is TRBV18 and J is TRBJ2-1, with TRBD1 as a possible D gene (6 bases). CDR3 length: 15 residues. Per germline, CDR1 KGHSH and CDR2 LQKENI. Between the trimmed V and J ends, which lost 5 bases and 3 bases, there was a span of 14 bases. In DNA, the CDR3 is TGTGCCAGCTCATCCGAGACAGGAGGCTACAATGAGCAGTTCTTC. Residues: CASSSETGGYNEQFF.

V gene TRBV12-3 or TRBV12-4 combines with J gene TRBJ2-3; weak D call: TRBD2 (6 bases). This CDR3 has 15 residues. The V end lost 6 bases, the J end lost 4 bases, and 17 bases lay between the germline ends. CDR3 nucleotides: TGTGCCAGCAGCTTGACTAGACTGAGAGCAGATACGCAGTATTTT. Translating gives CASSLTRLRADTQYF.

In its sample, this clonotype was seen many times. The rearrangement uses TRBV20-1 and TRBJ1-5; D may be TRBD1 (5 bases). CDR3 size: 17 residues. CDR1 is DFQATT, CDR2 SNEGSKA, per germline (reference sequence). Trimming removed 5 bases at V and 5 bases at J, with 25 bases between. Here the CDR3 DNA reads TGCAGTGCTGGGATCGGGACGGCCACCCATCCGCATCAGCCCCAGCATTTT. It specifies CSAGIGTATHPHQPQHF.

The chain links TRBV7-3 to TRBJ2-1; TRBD2 matches 9 bases. V shed 0 bases and J 12 bases; nucleotides not matched to a gene: 3. The CDR3 covers 13 residues. Germline V gene lookup returns CDR1 SGHTA and CDR2 FQGTGA. CDR3 region: CASSLTAAGGQFF. In DNA form, the CDR3 reads TGTGCCAGCAGCTTAACAGCAGCGGGGGGGCAGTTCTTC. Full variable domain (rest looked up from reference TRBV7-3 and TRBJ2-1): GAGVSQTPSNKVTEKGKYVELRCDPISGHTALYWYRQSLGQGPEFLIYFQGTGAADDSGLPNDRFFAVRPEGSVSTLKIQRTERGDSAVYLCASSLTAAGGQFFGPGTRLTVL.

There are many counts of this clonotype. A much larger clonotype is one base distant, so this may be a read error. The rearrangement links TRBV20-1 to TRBJ2-1; D tentatively reads TRBD1 or TRBD2 (5 bases each). Looked up from germline, CDR1 is DFQATT and CDR2 is SNEGSKA (reference sequence). V was trimmed by 8 bases and J by 7 bases, leaving 15 bases between them. The CDR3 is 12 amino acids. The CDR3 loop is CSKSGTRNEQFF. CDR3 sequence (DNA): TGCAGTAAATCCGGGACCCGAAATGAGCAGTTCTTC.

This sequence joins TRBV5-1 and TRBJ2-7; no clear D. Germline V gives CDR1 SGHRS, CDR2 YFSETQ. Trimming removed 0 bases at V and 3 bases at J, with 16 bases between. The CDR3 runs 16 residues. CDR3 DNA sequence: TGCGCCAGCAGCTTGGCCTCCGGTACGGCGGTCTACGAGCAGTACTTC. Encoded protein: CASSLASGTAVYEQYF.

The sample holds many counts of this clonotype. The rearrangement links TRBV2 to TRBJ1-5, with 10 bases that match TRBD1. The CDR3 is made up of 14 amino acids. CDR1 and CDR2 (germline): SNHLY, FYNNEI. The V and J ends lost 6 bases and 4 bases, in that order; junction bases with no gene match: 3. The CDR3 protein is CASRDRGYNQPQHF. DNA of the CDR3: TGTGCCAGCAGGGACAGGGGGTATAATCAGCCCCAGCATTTT.

This clonotype has just a few counts. This chain joins TRBV6-5 and TRBJ1-2; D is uncertain. The CDR3 is 15 residues long. V lost 2 bases and J 3 bases, leaving 13 bases between the germline ends. The V gene's germline CDR1 is MNHEY and CDR2 SVGAGI. The CDR3 nucleotides are TGTGCCAGCAGTTACGGCGCCCCGGGAGACTATGGCTACACCTTC. Protein product: CASSYGAPGDYGYTF.

The chain has TRBV6-2 or TRBV6-3 and TRBJ2-5; D is ambiguous. The V gene lost 7 bases and the J gene lost 3 bases, with 9 bases spanning the gap. This CDR3 is 12 amino acids long. Germline V CDR1 and CDR2: MNHEY, SVGEGT. CDR3 loop: CASMGFKETQYF. The CDR3, as DNA: TGTGCCAGCATGGGGTTTAAAGAGACCCAGTACTTC.

Many counts were recorded for this clonotype. The chain employs TRBV20-1 and TRBJ2-7; tentative D call: TRBD1 (6 bases). V was pared by 6 bases and J by 3 bases, with 15 bases between. Germline values: CDR1 DFQATT, CDR2 SNEGSKA (reference sequence). The CDR3 loop spans 13 amino acids. CDR3 region: CSAPGTSVYEQYF. The CDR3 DNA is TGCAGTGCCCCCGGGACATCCGTCTACGAGCAGTACTTC.

The chain uses TRBV7-3 and TRBJ2-5; 11 bases are a match to TRBD1. The CDR3 has 12 amino acids. The germline V gene encodes CDR1 SGHTA and CDR2 FQGTGA. V lost 2 bases and J lost 13; bases outside the gene matches: 3. The CDR3 DNA follows: TGTGCCAGCAGCTTAGGGGACAGGGGGTCGTACTTC. Translation gives CASSLGDRGSYF. The complete variable domain, with remaining parts taken from reference TRBV7-3 and TRBJ2-5, reads GAGVSQTPSNKVTEKGKYVELRCDPISGHTALYWYRQSLGQGPEFLIYFQGTGAADDSGLPNDRFFAVRPEGSVSTLKIQRTERGDSAVYLCASSLGDRGSYFGPGTRLLVL.

Regarding this clonotype: A read error is possible here, since a much larger clone lies one base away. The rearrangement uses TRBV4-2 and TRBJ2-7; 9 nucleotides align to TRBD2. The CDR3 runs 15 residues. CDR1 is LGHNA, CDR2 YNFKEQ, per germline. The trim removed 0 bases at V and 7 bases at J, leaving 7 bases unmatched. The CDR3 sequence: CASSQEVIAGVEQYF. CDR3 coding DNA: TGTGCCAGCAGCCAAGAGGTGATAGCGGGGGTTGAGCAGTACTTC.

This clonotype occurred many times. The chain recombines TRBV28 with TRBJ2-5; 8 nucleotides agree with TRBD2. J gave up 5 bases and V 2 bases, and 13 bases lay outside the gene matches. The CDR3 consists of 17 residues. Germline V gives CDR1 MDHEN, CDR2 SYDVKM. CDR3 sequence: CASSLKAGGPPGETQYF. DNA of the CDR3: TGTGCCAGCAGTTTAAAGGCGGGGGGTCCTCCCGGGGAGACCCAGTACTTC.